These T cell receptor beta chains were read from a single sample in a study of Graves' ophthalmopathy and Graves' hyperthyroidism. TCRdb itself ran the multiplex PCR reads through MiXCR, one entry per CDR3 protein. The sample includes roughly 610,000 distinct CDR3 sequences, 22% seen only once; the top ten take roughly 7.4%. The sample consisted of peripheral blood. These receptors all stem from a young woman with stable Graves' hyperthyroidism. Some clones in this sample may be carry-over from other donors' samples. Both conserved end residues are part of each CDR3. The order of the fields is clone size, J gene, D gene, V gene, CDR3 protein, CDR3 DNA. The D gene is left open where the match is weak. Expanded clones get a size class; other rows say once, few or many, or leave the size out.

-	TRBJ2-2	TRBD2	TRBV20-1	CSARVEAGGYTGELFF	TGCAGTGCTAGAGTTGAAGCGGGGGGTTACACCGGGGAGCTGTTTTTT
-	TRBJ2-7	-	TRBV2	CASSSGRRDQYF	TGTGCCAGCAGTTCGGGGCGTCGCGATCAGTACTTC
many	TRBJ2-7	-	TRBV28	CASSLLGIRGRGLEQYF	TGTGCCAGCAGTTTGTTGGGGATCCGGGGGAGAGGTCTCGAGCAGTACTTC
many	TRBJ1-1	-	TRBV5-1	CASSPKTALNTEAFF	TGCGCCAGCAGCCCGAAGACGGCCCTGAACACTGAAGCTTTCTTT
-	TRBJ1-6	-	TRBV6-1	CASTSHIQGSNSPLHF	TGTGCCAGCACGTCGCACATCCAAGGGAGTAATTCACCCCTCCACTTT
-	TRBJ2-5	-	TRBV24-1	CATSEGQPQETQYF	TGTGCCACCAGTGAAGGACAGCCTCAAGAGACCCAGTACTTC
few	TRBJ1-5	-	TRBV18	CASSPKGDNQPQHF	TGTGCCAGCTCACCAAAGGGAGACAATCAGCCCCAGCATTTT
many	TRBJ1-2	-	TRBV28	CASSPTVNYGYTF	TGTGCCAGCAGCCCTACAGTAAACTATGGCTACACCTTC
many	TRBJ2-5	-	TRBV12-3/TRBV12-4	CASSLGQLTLQETQYF	TGTGCCAGCAGTTTAGGACAGCTAACCCTCCAAGAGACCCAGTACTTC
many	TRBJ2-5	-	TRBV3-1	CASSQEGGQLETQYF	TGTGCCAGCAGCCAAGAGGGGGGGCAGTTGGAGACCCAGTACTTC
-	TRBJ1-1	-	TRBV24-1	CATSDSRRGNTEAFF	TGTGCCACCAGTGACTCGAGACGGGGGAACACTGAAGCTTTCTTT
-	TRBJ1-3	-	TRBV28	CASSWARAGNTIYF	TGTGCCAGCAGTTGGGCCAGAGCTGGAAACACCATATATTTT
-	TRBJ1-1	-	TRBV7-3	CASSLGTLSEAFF	TGTGCCAGCAGCCTCGGGACATTGTCTGAAGCTTTCTTT
many	TRBJ1-2	-	TRBV5-1	CASSSSVGNYGYTF	TGCGCCAGCAGCTCCTCGGTAGGGAACTATGGCTACACCTTC
many	TRBJ2-7	-	TRBV5-1	CASSFTGDYEQYF	TGCGCCAGCAGCTTCACAGGAGACTACGAGCAGTACTTC
-	TRBJ1-5	-	TRBV12-3/TRBV12-4	CASSLGGDGERPQHF	TGTGCCAGCAGTTTAGGGGGGGACGGGGAAAGGCCCCAGCATTTT
many	TRBJ1-1	-	TRBV12-3/TRBV12-4	CASSRGQNTEAFF	TGTGCCAGCAGCCGCGGACAGAACACTGAAGCTTTCTTT